This section outlines one T cell receptor beta chain sequence together with its context. Its specificity is unknown. Only cases whose brain tissue showed the highest T cell transcript signatures were sequenced. Patients received at least one anti-epileptic drug before surgery. The V gene end was trimmed by 6 bases and the J gene end by 0 bases; junction bases not matched to a gene: 4. In germline, CDR1 is SGHAT, CDR2 FQNNGV. This CDR3 is built from 16 residues. Clones were sequenced by immunoSEQ multiplex PCR, and TCRdb holds only the in-frame ones, with some missing. Of 50,000 to 80,000 clones detected, about 96% appear once; the ten largest clones hold 0.38%. This sample is part of a study of brain T cells in children with intractable seizures. Study conclusions and caveats: Absence of clones before surgery may stem from lower sequencing depth. HCMV serostatus was not known, and viral specificity came from CDR3 similarity only.

The receptor comes from a boy less than two years old with focal cortical dysplasia and intractable seizures. This sequence joins TRBV11-2 and TRBJ2-1, with 11 bases matching TRBD2. Sequenced here: peripheral blood, sampled at surgery. The CDR3 bases are TGTGCCAGCAGGCCTACTAGCGGGAGCTCCTACAATGAGCAGTTCTTC. Translated, it gives CASRPTSGSSYNEQFF. The entire variable domain, with the rest obtained from reference TRBV11-2 and TRBJ2-1, is as follows: EAGVAQSPRYKIIEKRQSVAFWCNPISGHATLYWYQQILGQGPKLLIQFQNNGVVDDSQLPKDRFSAERLKGVDSTLKIQPAKLEDSAVYLCASRPTSGSSYNEQFFGPGTRLTVL.